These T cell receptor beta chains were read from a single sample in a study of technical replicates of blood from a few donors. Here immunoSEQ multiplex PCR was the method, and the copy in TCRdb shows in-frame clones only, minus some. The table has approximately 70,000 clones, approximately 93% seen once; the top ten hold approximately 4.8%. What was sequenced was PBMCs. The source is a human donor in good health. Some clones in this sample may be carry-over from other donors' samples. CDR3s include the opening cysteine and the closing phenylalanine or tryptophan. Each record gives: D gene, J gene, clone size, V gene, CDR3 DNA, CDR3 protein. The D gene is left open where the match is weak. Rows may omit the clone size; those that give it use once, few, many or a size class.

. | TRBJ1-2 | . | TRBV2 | TGTGCCAGCCGAGAGAACTATGGCTACACCTTC | CASRENYGYTF
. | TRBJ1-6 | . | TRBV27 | TGTGCCAGCAAACTGAACTCCTATAATTCACCCCTCCACTTT | CASKLNSYNSPLHF
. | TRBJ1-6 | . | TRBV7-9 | TGTGCCAGCAGCTTAACCACTGCACCCTATAATTCACCCCTCCACTTT | CASSLTTAPYNSPLHF
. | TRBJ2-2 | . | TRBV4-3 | TGCGCCAGCAGCCAACGGGGGGCTGGGGAGCTGTTTTTT | CASSQRGAGELFF
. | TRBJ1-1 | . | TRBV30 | TGTGCCTGGAAGGTCCCAGGTCCTTACACTGAAGCTTTCTTT | CAWKVPGPYTEAFF
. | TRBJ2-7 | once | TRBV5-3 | TGTGCCAGAAGCTTGCTCTACGAGCAGTACTTC | CARSLLYEQYF
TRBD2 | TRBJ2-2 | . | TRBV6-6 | TGTGCCAGCAGTGACTTAGCGGGAGGGCTGACCGGGGAGCTGTTTTTT | CASSDLAGGLTGELFF
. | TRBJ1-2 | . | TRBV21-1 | TGTGCCAGCAGCAACCAAAAGACAGGGGGCGACTATGGCTACACCTTC | CASSNQKTGGDYGYTF
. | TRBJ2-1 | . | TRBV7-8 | TGTGCCAGCCGACTGGCTAACTCCTACAATGAGCAGTTCTTC | CASRLANSYNEQFF
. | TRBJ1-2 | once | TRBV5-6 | TGTGCCAGCAGCTCCGAGGTCTATGGCTACACCTTC | CASSSEVYGYTF
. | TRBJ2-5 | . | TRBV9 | TGTGCCAGCAGCGCGCGGGGATCCCAAGAGACCCAGTACTTC | CASSARGSQETQYF
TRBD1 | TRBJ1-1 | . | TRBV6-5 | TGTGCCAGCAGTTACGGGACAGGGAACACTGAAGCTTTCTTT | CASSYGTGNTEAFF
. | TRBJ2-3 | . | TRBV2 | TGTGCCAGCACCCTCGGCGGGGGCACAGATACGCAGTATTTT | CASTLGGGTDTQYF
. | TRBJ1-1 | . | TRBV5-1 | TGCGCCAGCAGCTTGGGCTCCACGGGCACTGAAGCTTTCTTT | CASSLGSTGTEAFF
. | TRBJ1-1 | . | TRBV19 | TGTGCCAGTAGTATAGCCCGGGGGAGTTCCACTGAAGCTTTCTTT | CASSIARGSSTEAFF
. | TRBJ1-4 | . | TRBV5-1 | TGCGCCAGCAGCCAAAACAGTGCAACTAATGAAAAACTGTTTTTT | CASSQNSATNEKLFF
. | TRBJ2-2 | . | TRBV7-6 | TGTGCCAGCAGCTTATCACTTTTGGGCAGCGGATACACCGGGGAGCTGTTTTTT | CASSLSLLGSGYTGELFF
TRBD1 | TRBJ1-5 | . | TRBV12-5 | TGTGCTAGTGGTTTGGGACAGGGTGACAATCAGCCCCAGCATTTT | CASGLGQGDNQPQHF
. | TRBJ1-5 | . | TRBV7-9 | TGTGCCAGCAGCTTAGGTATGGGGGGGGGCAATCAGCCCCAGCATTTT | CASSLGMGGGNQPQHF
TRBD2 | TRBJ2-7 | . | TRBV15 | TGTGCCACCAGCCGTACTGCCCTCACTAGCGGGAGTGGCGAGCAGTACTTC | CATSRTALTSGSGEQYF
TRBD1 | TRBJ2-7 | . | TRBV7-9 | TGTGCCAGCAGGGGACAGGGGGTTTCCTACGAGCAGTACTTC | CASRGQGVSYEQYF
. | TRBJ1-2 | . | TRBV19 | TGTGCCAGTAGTTGGCAGGAGGCCTCCTATGGCTACACCTTC | CASSWQEASYGYTF
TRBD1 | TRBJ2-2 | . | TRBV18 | TGTGCCAGCTCATCCAGACAGGGGTCGAACACCGGGGAGCTGTTTTTT | CASSSRQGSNTGELFF
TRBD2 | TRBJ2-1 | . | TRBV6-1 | TGTGCCAGCAAAGAGCGGGGGCAAAATGAGCAGTTCTTC | CASKERGQNEQFF
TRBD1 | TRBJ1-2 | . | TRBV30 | TGTGCCTGGAGTCTCCAGGGGGCAGTTGGCTACACCTTC | CAWSLQGAVGYTF
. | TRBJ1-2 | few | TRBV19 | TGTGCCAGTACACCCCCGGGCGAGGGGGGGGGTAACTATGGCTACACCTTC | CASTPPGEGGGNYGYTF
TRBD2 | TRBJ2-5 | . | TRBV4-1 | TGCGCCAGCAGCCAAGATCACGGGAGGGCGGAGACCCAGTACTTC | CASSQDHGRAETQYF
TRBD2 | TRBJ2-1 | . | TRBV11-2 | TGTGCCAGCAGCTTAGATTGGGCGGGAGTCTACAATGAGCAGTTCTTC | CASSLDWAGVYNEQFF
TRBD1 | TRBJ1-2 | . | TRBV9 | TGTGCCAGCAGCGGACAACAGGGGCACTATGGCTACACCTTC | CASSGQQGHYGYTF
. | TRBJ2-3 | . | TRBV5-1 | TGCGCCAGCAGCTTGCAGGGCCCCGACACAGATACGCAGTATTTT | CASSLQGPDTDTQYF
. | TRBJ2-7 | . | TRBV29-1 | TGCAGCGACCCCGACAGGAAAGCCTACGAGCAGTACTTC | CSDPDRKAYEQYF
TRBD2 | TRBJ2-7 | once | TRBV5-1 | TGCGCCAGCAGCTTGGCAGCGGGGGGGAACTCCTACGAGCAGTACTTC | CASSLAAGGNSYEQYF
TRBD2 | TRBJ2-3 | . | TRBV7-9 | TGTGCCAGCAGCTTAGGCCAGGGACTATCCCTTTCCACAGATACGCAGTATTTT | CASSLGQGLSLSTDTQYF